This section outlines one TCR beta chain sequence together with its context. The primer mix had 60 Vbeta and 13 Jbeta primers. Per the original data handling: About 11 million of tens of millions of unique TCR beta chains were shared, per a later count. Data came from immunoSEQ multiplex PCR; TCRdb stores just in-frame clones and leaves some out. V and J calls and clone size are as listed in that table; D and trimming were resolved from the DNA. The sample consists of 100,000 to 150,000 clones, 82% of them appearing once. The source of the sample is a study of cytomegalovirus exposure and HLA in healthy donors. Study at large: The study placed roughly four fifths of its approximately 360 genotyped donors in the Caucasian-associated ancestry cluster.

Trimming removed 5 bases at V and 1 base at J, with 12 bases between. CDR3 length: 14 amino acids. Germline CDR1 is MNHEY and CDR2 is SVGAGI. The receptor's source is a woman in her forties or fifties in good health and CMV-seropositive. The V and J genes are TRBV6-5 and TRBJ2-7; no clear D gene. Sequenced sample: PBMCs. CDR3 sequence: CASSETSDSYEQYF. The CDR3 DNA follows: TGTGCCAGCAGTGAAACGTCAGATTCCTACGAGCAGTACTTC.